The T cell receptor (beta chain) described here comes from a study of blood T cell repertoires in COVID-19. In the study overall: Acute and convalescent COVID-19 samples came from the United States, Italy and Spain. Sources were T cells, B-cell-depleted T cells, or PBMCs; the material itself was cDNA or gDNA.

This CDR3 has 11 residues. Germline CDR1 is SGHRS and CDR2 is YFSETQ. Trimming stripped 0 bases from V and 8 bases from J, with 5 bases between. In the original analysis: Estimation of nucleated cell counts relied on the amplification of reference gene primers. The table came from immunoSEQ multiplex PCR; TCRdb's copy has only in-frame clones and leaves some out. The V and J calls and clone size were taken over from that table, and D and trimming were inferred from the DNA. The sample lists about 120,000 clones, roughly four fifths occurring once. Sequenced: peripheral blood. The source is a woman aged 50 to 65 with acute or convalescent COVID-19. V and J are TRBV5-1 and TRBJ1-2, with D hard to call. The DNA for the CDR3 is TGCGCCAGCAGCTTGGCGGGGGGCTACACCTTC. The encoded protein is CASSLAGGYTF.